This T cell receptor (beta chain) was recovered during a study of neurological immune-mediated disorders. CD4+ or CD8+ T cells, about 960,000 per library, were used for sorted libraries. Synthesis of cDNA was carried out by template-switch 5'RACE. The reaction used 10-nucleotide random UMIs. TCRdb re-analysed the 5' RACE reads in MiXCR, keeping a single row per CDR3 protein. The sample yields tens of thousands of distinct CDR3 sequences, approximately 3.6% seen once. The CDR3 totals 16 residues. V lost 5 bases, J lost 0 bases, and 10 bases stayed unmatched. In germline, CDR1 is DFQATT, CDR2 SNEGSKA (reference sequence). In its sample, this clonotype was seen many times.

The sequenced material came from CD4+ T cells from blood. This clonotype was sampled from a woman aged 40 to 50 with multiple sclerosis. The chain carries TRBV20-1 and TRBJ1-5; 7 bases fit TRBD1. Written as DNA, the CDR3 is TGCAGTGCTCAGACGGGGGACAGATATAGCAATCAGCCCCAGCATTTT. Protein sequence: CSAQTGDRYSNQPQHF.